The T cell receptor beta chain described here comes from a study of breast tumors, draining lymph nodes, adjacent tissues. Study-wide results and limits: That most tumor T cells come from lymph nodes remained unproven. Compared with basal-like, luminal-like tumors shared significantly more repertoire with nontumor tissue.

Samples came from axillary lymph nodes draining the breast cancer. This clonotype appeared a few times. As yet, its antigen is unknown. TCRdb re-analysed the multiplex PCR reads in MiXCR, keeping a single row per CDR3 protein. The sample yields some 170,000 distinct CDR3 sequences, around 35% seen once. Germline V gene lookup returns CDR1 SEHNR and CDR2 FQNEAQ (reference sequence). The CDR3 contains 14 residues. The V end lost 5 bases, the J end lost 3 bases, and 13 bases lay between the germline ends. This chain joins TRBV7-9 and TRBJ1-1; unclear D gene. What was sequenced was axillary lymph node tissue. This TCR derives from a female donor with breast cancer. Some clones in this sample may be carry-over from other donors' samples. This CDR3 reads CASSQTSAHTEAFF. CDR3 nucleotides: TGTGCCAGCAGCCAGACAAGTGCTCACACTGAAGCTTTCTTT.